The 8 T cell receptor beta chains presented below share a single source sample, sequenced in a study of blood T cell repertoires in COVID-19 (dated by TCRdb to about 2020). Library method: the immunoSEQ multiplex PCR assay. TCRdb retrieved this table from immuneACCESS and kept in-frame rearrangements only. Not all clones are present; in checked studies, unresolved V genes account for under half, and no reason is known for the remainder. Within this sample are about 480,000 clones, with roughly 90% of them counted one time only. The top ten clones comprise 1.5% to 2% of the sample. The sample consisted of PBMCs or T cells enriched from blood (not recorded which). The receptors stem from a woman in her thirties or forties who had recovered from COVID-19.

The J gene is TRBJ2-5, the V gene TRBV18; D perhaps matches TRBD2 (6 bases). This CDR3 has 15 residues. Germline V CDR1 and CDR2: KGHSH, LQKENI. V dropped 1 base and J dropped 9 bases, with 18 bases sitting between them. The CDR3 loop reads CASSPQEGLQGAQYF. The CDR3, as DNA: TGTGCCAGCTCACCACAGGAGGGCTTGCAAGGGGCCCAGTACTTC.

The chain combines TRBV7-8 with TRBJ2-7; D may be TRBD2 (6 bases). CDR1 and CDR2 from the germline V gene are SGHVS and FQNEAQ. This CDR3 is 17 amino acids long. With 1 base removed from V and 3 bases from J, the gap between germline ends came to 19 bases. The CDR3 reads CASSLGPRSGAGYEQYF. The CDR3, as DNA: TGTGCCAGCAGCTTAGGTCCTAGGTCAGGAGCGGGCTACGAGCAGTACTTC.

This clone has a single count. V usage is TRBV4-3 and J usage is TRBJ1-5; 8 positions agree with TRBD1. Germline CDR1 reads LGHNA; CDR2 reads YSLEER. J was trimmed by 0 bases and V by 0 bases; bases with no gene match: 7. The CDR3 spans 18 residues. As DNA, the CDR3 is TGCGCCAGCAGCCAAGATCTCAGGGGGCGCCTTAGCAATCAGCCCCAGCATTTT. Protein: CASSQDLRGRLSNQPQHF.

This CDR3 is CASSLIYGQGRYEQYF. The CDR3 nucleotides read TGTGCCAGCAGTTTAATATACGGACAGGGGAGGTACGAGCAGTACTTC. The chain links TRBV27 to TRBJ2-7, with TRBD1 matching 9 bases. There are 16 residues in the CDR3. V lost 2 bases to trimming and J lost 4 bases; unmatched junction nucleotides: 9. The germline V gene has CDR1 MNHEY and CDR2 SMNVEV (reference sequence).

J is TRBJ2-3 and V is TRBV7-9; the D gene is possibly TRBD2 (6 bases). The CDR3 has 14 residues. The germline gives CDR1 SEHNR, CDR2 FQNEAQ (reference sequence). With 8 bases removed from V and 0 bases from J, the gap between germline ends came to 12 bases. The chain's CDR3 is CASGTGVSTDTQYF. The CDR3 DNA is TGTGCCAGCGGGACGGGAGTTAGCACAGATACGCAGTATTTT.

This clone appeared a single time. This chain uses TRBV24-1 with TRBJ2-3; TRBD1 matches 11 bases. This CDR3 has 17 residues. Germline V gene data show CDR1 as KGHDR and CDR2 as SFDVKD. After removal of 4 bases from V and 1 base from J, the junction contained 6 bases not matched to a gene. CDR3 residues: CATSEWDRGGGTDTQYF. The CDR3 nucleotides read TGTGCCACCAGTGAATGGGACAGGGGGGGAGGCACAGATACGCAGTATTTT.

The chain links TRBV24-1 to TRBJ2-1; 9 nucleotides agree with TRBD2. CDR1 KGHDR and CDR2 SFDVKD come from the germline V gene. The CDR3 is 16 amino acids. V gave up 6 bases and J gave up 3 bases; unmatched junction bases: 8. The CDR3 protein is CATSPSRLAVYNEQFF. DNA of the CDR3: TGTGCCACCAGTCCCTCTAGACTAGCGGTCTACAATGAGCAGTTCTTC.

The chain has TRBV29-1 and TRBJ1-6; the match to TRBD1 covers 11 bases. Germline V gene lookup returns CDR1 SQVTM and CDR2 ANQGSEA. This CDR3 region has 14 residues. J was trimmed by 7 bases and V by 5 bases; bases with no gene match: 4. Here the CDR3 DNA reads TGCAGCGTTTCCGGACAGGGGGCAAATTCACCCCTCCACTTT. Amino acids: CSVSGQGANSPLHF.